This passage covers 28 T cell receptor beta chains from one sample sequenced in a study of T cell responses to AZD1222 COVID-19 vaccine (dated by TCRdb to 2020 to 2022). Libraries were built with the immunoSEQ multiplex PCR assay. TCRdb obtained this table from immuneACCESS and retained in-frame rearrangements with V and J assigned. These tables miss some clones; where compared with another copy, unresolved V genes account for less than half of the shortfall, and the remainder is unexplained. Counted in this sample were 150,000 to 200,000 clones; 90% of them appeared once. The ten largest clones represent approximately 6.2% of the sample. This specimen's time point label, interpreted: about 28 days (+/-7) after the second vaccine dose. Sequenced here: peripheral blood, sampled 28 days after the second AZD1222 dose. These receptors all come from an adult who received the AZD1222 COVID-19 vaccine.

This chain links TRBV18 with TRBJ2-5; no clear D gene. V was trimmed by 3 bases and J by 1 base, leaving 12 bases between them. The CDR3 runs to 15 residues. The V gene's germline CDR1 is KGHSH and CDR2 LQKENI. CDR3 nucleotides: TGTGCCAGCTCACCTCGAGAGGTCATCCAAGAGACCCAGTACTTC. It codes for CASSPREVIQETQYF.

The chain links TRBV5-1 to TRBJ2-3; no definite D call. Trimming removed 1 base at V and 2 bases at J, with 11 bases between. Germline CDR1 and CDR2: SGHRS and YFSETQ. The CDR3 is made up of 15 amino acids. The CDR3 region has the DNA TGCGCCAGCAGCTTGCGGAGACTGACCACAGATACGCAGTATTTT. Protein sequence: CASSLRRLTTDTQYF.

This chain uses TRBV6-6 with TRBJ1-2, with D hard to call. The germline V and J ends were trimmed by 4 bases and 3 bases, with 9 bases remaining between them. Germline V gives CDR1 MNHNY, CDR2 SVGAGI (reference sequence). The CDR3 totals 13 residues. The CDR3 DNA follows: TGTGCCAGCAGTTCGGAGCCCCACTATGGCTACACCTTC. Its translation: CASSSEPHYGYTF.

The CDR3: CASSLAGEATETQYF. In DNA form, the CDR3 reads TGTGCCAGCAGCTTGGCCGGGGAGGCCACCGAGACCCAGTACTTC. The J gene is TRBJ2-5, the V gene TRBV5-8; D may be TRBD2 (6 bases). Germline CDR1 and CDR2: SGHTS and YDEGEE. The CDR3 consists of 15 residues. Trimming cost V 0 bases and J 5 bases, with 14 bases left between them.

The chain is built from TRBV6-2 or TRBV6-3 and TRBJ2-7, with TRBD1 matching over 8 bases. Germline V gene lookup returns CDR1 MNHEY and CDR2 SVGEGT. The CDR3 consists of 14 residues. V gave up 4 bases and J gave up 3 bases; unmatched junction bases: 5. The CDR3 DNA reads as TGTGCCAGCAGTTTCCCAGGGGGCAACTACGAGCAGTACTTC. This encodes CASSFPGGNYEQYF.

The chain carries TRBV18 and TRBJ2-2; a possible D gene is TRBD1 (5 bases). V was trimmed by 1 base and J by 0 bases, leaving 15 bases between them. CDR3 length: 18 amino acids. The germline V gene has CDR1 KGHSH and CDR2 LQKENI. The CDR3 is CASSPQGRGLANTGELFF. In DNA, the CDR3 is TGTGCCAGCTCACCACAGGGGCGCGGTCTAGCGAACACCGGGGAGCTGTTTTTT.

This chain uses TRBV19 with TRBJ1-3; D might be TRBD1 (6 bases). V gave up 6 bases and J gave up 5 bases, with 14 bases separating them. CDR3 length: 14 residues. Germline values: CDR1 LNHDA, CDR2 SQIVND (reference sequence). In DNA form, the CDR3 reads TGTGCCAGTAGAGAGGACAGATCGAGAAACACCATATATTTT. Translated, it gives CASREDRSRNTIYF.

V gene TRBV4-3 combines with J gene TRBJ2-1; no clear D gene. The germline V gene has CDR1 LGHNA and CDR2 YSLEER. Trimming cost V 0 bases and J 4 bases, with 10 bases left between them. The CDR3 has 15 residues. The CDR3, as DNA: TGCGCCAGCAGCCAAGAGGTATGGCAGTACAATGAGCAGTTCTTC. Protein: CASSQEVWQYNEQFF.

The V and J genes are TRBV5-4 and TRBJ1-2; D remains ambiguous. The V gene lost 5 bases and the J gene lost 5 bases, with 19 bases spanning the gap. The CDR3 has 15 amino acids. Germline assignment: CDR1 SGHNT and CDR2 YYREEE (reference sequence). The CDR3: CASRPGANLPYGYTF. CDR3 sequence (DNA): TGTGCCAGCAGACCCGGAGCAAACCTTCCTTATGGCTACACCTTC.

The rearrangement links TRBV7-9 to TRBJ1-2; tentatively, D is TRBD1 (5 bases). The length of the CDR3 is 14 residues. The V and J ends lost 11 bases and 1 base respectively, with 17 bases between them. The germline V gene has CDR1 SEHNR and CDR2 FQNEAQ (reference sequence). The CDR3 sequence is CAGRLWGFNYGYTF. The CDR3, as DNA: TGTGCCGGCCGACTATGGGGGTTTAACTATGGCTACACCTTC. The full variable domain, rest sourced from reference TRBV7-9 and TRBJ1-2, is DTGVSQNPRHKITKRGQNVTFRCDPISEHNRLYWYRQTLGQGPEFLTYFQNEAQLEKSRLLSDRFSAERPKGSFSTLEIQRTEQGDSAMYLCAGRLWGFNYGYTFGSGTRLTVV.

The chain recombines TRBV11-2 with TRBJ2-3; TRBD2 is a possible D gene (6 bases). CDR3 size: 12 residues. Per the germline V gene, CDR1 is SGHAT and CDR2 is FQNNGV. V dropped 7 bases and J dropped 5 bases, with 10 bases sitting between them. The CDR3 sequence: CASTLGGDTQYF. The CDR3 coding sequence is TGTGCCAGCACCTTGGGAGGAGATACGCAGTATTTT.

This rearrangement joins TRBV5-1 to TRBJ2-1; the match to TRBD2 covers 7 bases. With V trimmed by 0 bases and J by 3 bases, 3 bases remained unmatched. Germline values: CDR1 SGHRS, CDR2 YFSETQ. The CDR3 is 15 residues long. The CDR3 here is CASSLGASGYNEQFF. DNA for the CDR3: TGCGCCAGCAGCTTGGGGGCTAGCGGCTACAATGAGCAGTTCTTC.

The chain employs TRBV3-1 (or the pseudogene TRBV3-2) and TRBJ1-6; the match to TRBD1 covers 7 bases. This CDR3 contains 16 residues. V shed 3 bases and J 6 bases; nucleotides not matched to a gene: 8. Germline assignment: CDR1 LGHDT and CDR2 YNNKEL (reference sequence). The CDR3 reads CASSQEGQITNSPLHF. The DNA for the CDR3 is TGTGCCAGCAGCCAGGAGGGACAGATCACTAATTCACCCCTCCACTTT.

V is TRBV9 and J is TRBJ2-7; 9 positions match TRBD2. Unmatched junction bases numbered 8, after V lost 0 bases and J lost 4 bases. This CDR3 has 16 amino acids. Germline V lookup: CDR1 SGDLS, CDR2 YYNGEE. CDR3: CASSVGIAGVSYEQYF. In nucleotides, the CDR3 is TGTGCCAGCAGCGTAGGCATAGCGGGAGTTTCTTACGAGCAGTACTTC.

The chain couples TRBV6-5 to TRBJ1-5; 7 positions match TRBD1. Losses at the gene ends were 7 bases for V and 1 base for J; bases not matched to a gene: 7. The CDR3 runs 15 residues. In germline, CDR1 is MNHEY, CDR2 SVGAGI. CDR3 region: CASKITGVSNQPQHF. The CDR3 DNA is TGTGCCAGCAAGATCACAGGGGTAAGCAATCAGCCCCAGCATTTT.

V and J are TRBV9 and TRBJ2-2, with 11 positions matching TRBD2. The germline V gene has CDR1 SGDLS and CDR2 YYNGEE. Unmatched junction bases numbered 11, after V lost 4 bases and J lost 3 bases. The length of the CDR3 is 18 residues. CDR3 DNA sequence: TGTGCCAGCAGCCCCCGTTTTGTAGCGGGAGGGGACACCGGGGAGCTGTTTTTT. It translates to CASSPRFVAGGDTGELFF.

The rearrangement uses TRBV13 and TRBJ2-2, with D possibly being TRBD2 (6 bases). This CDR3 has 15 amino acids. Trimming took off 5 bases at V and 6 bases at J, with 16 bases between the two ends. Germline V lookup: CDR1 PRHDT, CDR2 FYEKMQ (reference sequence). The CDR3 loop is CASSPGGLMAGELFF. The CDR3 bases are TGTGCCAGCAGCCCTGGAGGACTAATGGCCGGGGAGCTGTTTTTT.

The chain recombines TRBV7-2 with TRBJ2-5, with 7 nucleotides matching TRBD1. The CDR3 loop spans 16 amino acids. V gave up 3 bases and J gave up 2 bases; unmatched junction bases: 9. CDR1 and CDR2 (germline): SGHTA, FQGNSA. CDR3 nucleotides: TGTGCCAGCAGCTTTAAACCGGGACAGACTCAAGAGACCCAGTACTTC. Its protein product is CASSFKPGQTQETQYF.

This rearrangement joins TRBV28 to TRBJ2-2; 8 positions match TRBD2. The CDR3 contains 16 residues. Germline V lookup: CDR1 MDHEN, CDR2 SYDVKM. CDR3 loop: CAAGGAGAGDTGELFF. The CDR3 nucleotides are TGTGCAGCCGGTGGAGCGGGAGCAGGAGACACCGGGGAGCTGTTTTTT.

J is TRBJ1-5 and V is TRBV11-2, with 7 bases matching TRBD1. Germline V gene lookup returns CDR1 SGHAT and CDR2 FQNNGV. With V trimmed by 1 base and J by 4 bases, 4 bases remained unmatched. The CDR3 runs to 15 residues. CDR3 in amino acids: CASSLVGGFNQPQHF. The CDR3 nucleotides are TGTGCCAGCAGCTTAGTAGGGGGCTTTAATCAGCCCCAGCATTTT.

This chain uses TRBV7-9 with TRBJ2-6; 7 bases fit TRBD1. In germline, CDR1 is SEHNR, CDR2 FQNEAQ (reference sequence). This CDR3 comprises 18 residues. J was trimmed by 0 bases and V by 2 bases; bases with no gene match: 7. The CDR3 loop reads CASSLSGQSLSGANVLTF. CDR3 sequence (DNA): TGTGCCAGCAGCTTATCGGGACAGTCCCTCTCTGGGGCCAACGTCCTGACTTTC.

By sample fraction, this clone is medium-sized (0.01 to 0.1%). The rearrangement uses TRBV10-2 and TRBJ2-4, with a possible D match to TRBD2 (5 bases). The V end lost 2 bases, the J end lost 8 bases, and 22 bases lay between the germline ends. The CDR3 is 17 residues long. CDR1 and CDR2 (germline): WSHSY, SAAADI. This chain's CDR3 is CASSEPMDWLQDYIQYF. The CDR3 bases are TGCGCCAGCAGTGAGCCGATGGACTGGCTCCAGGATTACATTCAGTACTTC.

J is TRBJ2-7 and V is TRBV19; TRBD2 matches at 8 bases. Per the germline V gene, CDR1 is LNHDA and CDR2 is SQIVND (reference sequence). The CDR3 contains 14 residues. V shed 6 bases and J 2 bases; nucleotides not matched to a gene: 6. CDR3 amino acids: CASRGSGEPYEQYF. The CDR3 coding sequence is TGTGCCAGTAGAGGTAGCGGGGAGCCCTACGAGCAGTACTTC. Full variable domain (rest looked up from reference TRBV19 and TRBJ2-7): DGGITQSPKYLFRKEGQNVTLSCEQNLNHDAMYWYRQDPGQGLRLIYYSQIVNDFQKGDIAEGYSVSREKKESFPLTVTSAQKNPTAFYLCASRGSGEPYEQYFGPGTRLTVT.

CDR3 sequence (DNA): TGTGCCAGTAGCCGCACCCCTCGACTAGCGGGAGGGCAGGGTGAGCAGTTCTTC. It codes for CASSRTPRLAGGQGEQFF. The chain uses TRBV19 and TRBJ2-1; TRBD2 aligns across 14 bases. Germline V lookup: CDR1 LNHDA, CDR2 SQIVND (reference sequence). The CDR3 consists of 18 residues. Trimming removed 6 bases from V and 9 bases from J; junction bases left unmatched: 16.

The rearrangement links TRBV3-1 (or the pseudogene TRBV3-2) to TRBJ2-1; 9 bases map to TRBD2. Per the germline V gene, CDR1 is LGHDT and CDR2 is YNNKEL (reference sequence). J was trimmed by 13 bases and V by 0 bases; bases with no gene match: 13. The CDR3 has 16 residues. The CDR3, as DNA: TGTGCCAGCAGCCAAGACGTGCTAGCGGGAAGGGTTGAACAGTTCTTC. Its translation: CASSQDVLAGRVEQFF.

This clone was observed once. The chain couples TRBV19 to TRBJ2-1; 7 bases are a match to TRBD1. Unmatched junction bases numbered 5, after V lost 5 bases and J lost 4 bases. The germline V gene has CDR1 LNHDA and CDR2 SQIVND (reference sequence). The CDR3 is 14 amino acids. CDR3 sequence (DNA): TGTGCCAGTAGTTCGGGACAGAAGTACAATGAGCAGTTCTTC. Translation gives CASSSGQKYNEQFF.

The gene calls are TRBV7-3 and TRBJ2-5, with D hard to call. Germline CDR1 and CDR2: SGHTA and FQGTGA. The V end lost 6 bases, the J end lost 5 bases, and 13 bases lay between the germline ends. The CDR3 runs 13 residues. Written as DNA, the CDR3 is TGTGCCAGCAGTTATACAAGTGGGGAGACCCAGTACTTC. Its protein is CASSYTSGETQYF.

This rearrangement joins TRBV9 to TRBJ1-5, with TRBD1 matching 12 bases. Germline values: CDR1 SGDLS, CDR2 YYNGEE. The CDR3 runs 15 residues. The trim removed 3 bases at V and 6 bases at J, leaving 4 bases unmatched. CDR3 region: CASSGGTGGFQPQHF. The CDR3 coding sequence is TGTGCCAGCAGCGGCGGGACAGGGGGCTTTCAGCCCCAGCATTTT.